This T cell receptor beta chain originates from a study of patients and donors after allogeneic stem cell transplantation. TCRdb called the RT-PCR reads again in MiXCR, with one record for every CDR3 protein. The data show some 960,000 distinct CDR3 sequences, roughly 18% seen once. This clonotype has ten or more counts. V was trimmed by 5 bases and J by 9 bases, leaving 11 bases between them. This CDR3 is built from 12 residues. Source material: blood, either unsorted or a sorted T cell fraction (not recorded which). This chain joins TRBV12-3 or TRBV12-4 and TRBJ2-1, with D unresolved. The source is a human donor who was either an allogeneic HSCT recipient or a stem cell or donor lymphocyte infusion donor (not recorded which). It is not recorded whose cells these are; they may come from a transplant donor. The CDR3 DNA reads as TGTGCCAGCAGTAATATAGGCGGTGAGCAGTTCTTC. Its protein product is CASSNIGGEQFF.